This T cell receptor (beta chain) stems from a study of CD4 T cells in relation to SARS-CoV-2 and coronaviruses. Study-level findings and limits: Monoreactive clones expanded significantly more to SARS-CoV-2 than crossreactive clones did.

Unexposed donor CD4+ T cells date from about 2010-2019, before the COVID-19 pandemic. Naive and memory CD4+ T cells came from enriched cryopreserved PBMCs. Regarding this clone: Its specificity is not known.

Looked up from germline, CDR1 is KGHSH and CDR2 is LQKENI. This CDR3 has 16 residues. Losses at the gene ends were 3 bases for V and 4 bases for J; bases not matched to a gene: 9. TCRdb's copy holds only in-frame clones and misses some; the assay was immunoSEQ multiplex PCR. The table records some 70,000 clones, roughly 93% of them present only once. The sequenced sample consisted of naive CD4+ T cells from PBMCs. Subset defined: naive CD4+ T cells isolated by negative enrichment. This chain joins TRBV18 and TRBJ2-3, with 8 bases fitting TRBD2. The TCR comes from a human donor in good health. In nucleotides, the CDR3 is TGTGCCAGCTCACCGTTTACGGGGGGGCGTCCAGATACGCAGTATTTT. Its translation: CASSPFTGGRPDTQYF.